This note documents a single T cell receptor beta chain sequence. Its antigen is unknown. The record has no base qualities; no much larger clone is one base away. The CDR3 regions of human TCRbeta chains were analyzed by immunosequencing. The authors' analysis ran thus. Repertoire TCRs were matched against a reference library of SARS-CoV-2-specific TCRs generated with the MIRA antigen-specificity platform. Breadth was defined as the fraction of unique TCRs that were SARS-CoV-2-associated, and depth was defined as the fraction of total T cells that were SARS-CoV-2-associated. Using the MIRA data, each spike-specific TCR was mapped to the spike region that the TCR reacts to and placed in a CD4 or CD8 class. Log10-transformed breadth and depth values were compared by one-way ANOVA with Sidak's multiple comparisons tests. The table was pulled from immuneACCESS by TCRdb, which kept in-frame rearrangements only. Such tables lose some clones; where checked, under half of the loss comes from unresolved V genes, and the rest has no known cause. The DNA gave D and trimming, while V, J and clone size come from that table. This sample is represented by 180,000 or so clones; around 94% of them were singletons. The ten largest clones take up approximately 0.6% of the sample.

The entry originates in a study of T cell responses to AZD1222 COVID-19 vaccine (dated by TCRdb to the early 2020s). Regarding the complete study: AZD1222 recipients with second doses at about 4 weeks or about 12 weeks were pooled, because spike-specific TCR depth and breadth did not differ between schedules. TCR sequencing covered more than 230 trial participants: 207 given two doses of AZD1222 and approximately 26 given two doses of MenACWY control vaccine. Trial participants were enrolled by age into 18-55, 56-69 and 70-plus year subgroups, with roughly 150, 30 and 60 TCR-sequenced participants respectively.

Interpreted using the paper, the time point label stands for: baseline before first vaccination. The vaccinee samples were drawn from two UK trials, COV001 and COV002, one of which was a single-blind randomized controlled phase 2/3 trial testing AZD1222 (ChAdOx1 nCoV-19) in healthy adults. Trial participant PBMC samples were collected at day 0 and day 28 after the second dose for TCRbeta chain sequencing. The CDR3 numbers 16 residues from cysteine through phenylalanine. The retained sequence is limited to the CDR3, 48 bases, with the frame set at the first base. The germline V gene yields MDHEN for CDR1 and SYDVKM for CDR2. V is reduced by 3 bases and J by 5 bases, leaving a spacing of 19 bases between them. Paper-wide results and their limitations: Participants were mostly white British, with more females than males. The authors suggested clonal diversity may have been underestimated. After two AZD1222 doses, spike-specific TCR breadth and depth were significantly higher than at day 0 and than in MenACWY recipients. Conclusions about previously exposed vaccinees were limited because only a handful of AZD1222 recipients were SARS-CoV-2 seropositive at baseline. The vaccine-associated CD4 TCRs covered the entire spike protein, and the dominant responses fell in regions 160-218 and 743-854. Because no day 14 peak-response samples were available, repertoires were characterized only after the peak T cell response. The 56-69-year group was small, and its depth increase did not reach significance, likely because of low power. Reportedly, close to half of the unique spike-specific TCRs recognized epitopes lying outside the regions that are mutated in the B.1.351 and B.1.1.7 variants.

The receptor was isolated from an adult in good health. The chain joins TRBV28 to TRBJ2-5; a weak D assignment points to TRBD2 (5 bases agree). The sample was peripheral blood, taken on day 0 of AZD1222 vaccination. CDR3 sequence: CASSFRQRGIGETQYF. In nucleotide form, the sequence is TGTGCCAGCAGTTTTCGTCAGAGAGGGATCGGGGAGACCCAGTACTTC.